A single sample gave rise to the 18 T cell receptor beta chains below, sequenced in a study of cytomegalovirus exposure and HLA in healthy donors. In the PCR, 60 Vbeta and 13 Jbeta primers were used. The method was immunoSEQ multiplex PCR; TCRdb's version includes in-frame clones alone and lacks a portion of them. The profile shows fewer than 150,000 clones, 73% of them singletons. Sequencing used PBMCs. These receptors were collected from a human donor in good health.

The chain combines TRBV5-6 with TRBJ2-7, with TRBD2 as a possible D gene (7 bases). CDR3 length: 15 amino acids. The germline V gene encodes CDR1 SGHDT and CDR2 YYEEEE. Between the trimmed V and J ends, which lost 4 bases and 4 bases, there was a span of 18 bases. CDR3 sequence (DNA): TGTGCCAGCAGCGTGGGGGGGCAGGGCGGGTACGAGCAGTACTTC. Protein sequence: CASSVGGQGGYEQYF.

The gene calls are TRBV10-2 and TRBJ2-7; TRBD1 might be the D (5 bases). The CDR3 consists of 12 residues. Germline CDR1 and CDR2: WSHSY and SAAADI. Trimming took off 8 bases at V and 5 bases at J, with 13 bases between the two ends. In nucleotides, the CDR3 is TGCGCCAGCGGAACAGGATACAACGAGCAGTACTTC. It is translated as CASGTGYNEQYF.

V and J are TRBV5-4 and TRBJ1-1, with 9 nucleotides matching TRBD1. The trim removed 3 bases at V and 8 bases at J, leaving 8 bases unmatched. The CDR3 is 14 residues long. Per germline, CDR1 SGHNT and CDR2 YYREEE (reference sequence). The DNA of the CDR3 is TGTGCCAGCAGCTCCCGGGACAGGGCGGGCGAAGCTTTCTTT. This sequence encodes CASSSRDRAGEAFF.

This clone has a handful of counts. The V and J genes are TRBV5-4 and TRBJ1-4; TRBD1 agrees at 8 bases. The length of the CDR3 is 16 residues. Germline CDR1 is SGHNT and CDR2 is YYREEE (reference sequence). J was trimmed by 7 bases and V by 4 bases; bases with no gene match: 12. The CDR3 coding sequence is TGTGCCAGCAGCCTTACCCGGACAGGGTTGGGTGAAAAACTGTTTTTT. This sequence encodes CASSLTRTGLGEKLFF.

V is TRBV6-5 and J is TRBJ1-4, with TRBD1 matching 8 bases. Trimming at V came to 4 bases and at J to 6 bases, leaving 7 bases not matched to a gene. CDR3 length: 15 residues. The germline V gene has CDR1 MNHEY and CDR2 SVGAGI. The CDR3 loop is CASSFSQGADEKLFF. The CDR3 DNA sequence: TGTGCCAGCAGTTTCTCTCAGGGGGCGGATGAAAAACTGTTTTTT.

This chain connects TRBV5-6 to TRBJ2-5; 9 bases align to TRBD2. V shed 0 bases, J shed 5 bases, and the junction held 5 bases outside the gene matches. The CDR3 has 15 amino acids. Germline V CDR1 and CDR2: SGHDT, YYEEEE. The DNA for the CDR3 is TGTGCCAGCAGCTTGGCTAGCGGGGTTTCGGAGACCCAGTACTTC. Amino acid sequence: CASSLASGVSETQYF.

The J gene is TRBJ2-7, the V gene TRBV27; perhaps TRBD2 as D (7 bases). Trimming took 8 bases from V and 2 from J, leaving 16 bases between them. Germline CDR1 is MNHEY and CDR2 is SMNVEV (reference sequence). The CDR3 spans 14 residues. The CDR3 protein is CASRGAFGTYEQYF. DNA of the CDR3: TGTGCCAGCCGGGGGGCGTTCGGAACCTACGAGCAGTACTTC.

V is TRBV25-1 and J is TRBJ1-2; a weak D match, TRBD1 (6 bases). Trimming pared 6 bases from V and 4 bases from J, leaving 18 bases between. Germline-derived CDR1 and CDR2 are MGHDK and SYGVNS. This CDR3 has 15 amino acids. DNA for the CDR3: TGTGCCAGCAGCGGTACAGGGAGAAACTTCTATGGCTACACCTTC. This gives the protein CASSGTGRNFYGYTF.

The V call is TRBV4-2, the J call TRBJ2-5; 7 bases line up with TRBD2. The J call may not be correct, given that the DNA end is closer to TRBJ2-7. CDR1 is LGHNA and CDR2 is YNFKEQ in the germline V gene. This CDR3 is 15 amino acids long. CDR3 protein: CASSRDLTSPYEQYF. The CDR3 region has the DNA TGTGCCAGCAGCCGGGACTTGACTAGCCCCTACGAGCAGTACTTC.

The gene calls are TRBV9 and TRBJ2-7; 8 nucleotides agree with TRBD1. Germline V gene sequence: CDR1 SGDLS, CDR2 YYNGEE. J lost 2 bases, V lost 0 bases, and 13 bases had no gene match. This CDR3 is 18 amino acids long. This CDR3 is CASSVGEWDRSITYEQYF. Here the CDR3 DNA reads TGTGCCAGCAGCGTAGGGGAGTGGGACAGGTCAATCACCTACGAGCAGTACTTC.

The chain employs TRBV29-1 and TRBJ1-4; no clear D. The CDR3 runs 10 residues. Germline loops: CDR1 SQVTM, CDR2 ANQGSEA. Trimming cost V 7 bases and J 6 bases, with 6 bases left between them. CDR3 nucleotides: TGCAGCGCCCGTGATGAAAAACTGTTTTTT. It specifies CSARDEKLFF.

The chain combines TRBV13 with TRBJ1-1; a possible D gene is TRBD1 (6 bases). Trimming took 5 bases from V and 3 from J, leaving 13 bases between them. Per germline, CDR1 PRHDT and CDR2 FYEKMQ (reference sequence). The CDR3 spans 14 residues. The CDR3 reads CASSPMGADTEAFF. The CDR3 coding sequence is TGTGCCAGCAGCCCGATGGGGGCTGACACTGAAGCTTTCTTT. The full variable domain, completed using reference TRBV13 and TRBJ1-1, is AAGVIQSPRHLIKEKRETATLKCYPIPRHDTVYWYQQGPGQDPQFLISFYEKMQSDKGSIPDRFSAQQFSDYHSELNMSSLELGDSALYFCASSPMGADTEAFFGQGTRLTVV.

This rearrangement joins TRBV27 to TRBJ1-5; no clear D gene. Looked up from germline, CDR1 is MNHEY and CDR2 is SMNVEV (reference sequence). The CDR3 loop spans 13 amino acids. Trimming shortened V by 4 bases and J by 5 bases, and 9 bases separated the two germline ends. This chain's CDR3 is CASSYIPYQPQHF. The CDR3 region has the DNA TGTGCCAGCAGTTACATTCCCTATCAGCCCCAGCATTTT.

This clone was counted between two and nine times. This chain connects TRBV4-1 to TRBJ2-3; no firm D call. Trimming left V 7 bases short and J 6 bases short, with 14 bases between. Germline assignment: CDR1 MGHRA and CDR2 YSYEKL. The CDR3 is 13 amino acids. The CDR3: CASTASRRDTQYF. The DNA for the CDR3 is TGCGCCAGCACGGCTAGTAGACGGGATACGCAGTATTTT.

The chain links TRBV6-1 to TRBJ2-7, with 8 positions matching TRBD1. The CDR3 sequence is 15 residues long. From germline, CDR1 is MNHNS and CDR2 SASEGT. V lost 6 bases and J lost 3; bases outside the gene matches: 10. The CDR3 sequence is CASSPTGDTFYEQYF. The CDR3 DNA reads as TGTGCCAGCAGCCCGACAGGGGACACGTTCTACGAGCAGTACTTC.

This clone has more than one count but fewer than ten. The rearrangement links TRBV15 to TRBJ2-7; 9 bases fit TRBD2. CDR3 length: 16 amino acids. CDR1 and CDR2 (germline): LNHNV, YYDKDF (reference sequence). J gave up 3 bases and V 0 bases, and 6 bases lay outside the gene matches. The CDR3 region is CATSRDRGTSLYEQYF. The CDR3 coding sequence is TGTGCCACCAGCAGAGATCGGGGGACTAGCCTCTACGAGCAGTACTTC.

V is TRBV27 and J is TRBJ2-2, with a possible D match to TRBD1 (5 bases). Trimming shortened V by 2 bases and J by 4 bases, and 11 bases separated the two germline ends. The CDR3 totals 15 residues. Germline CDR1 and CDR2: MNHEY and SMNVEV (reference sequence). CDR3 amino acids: CASSLPTGGTGELFF. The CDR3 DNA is TGTGCCAGCAGTTTACCCACAGGCGGCACCGGGGAGCTGTTTTTT.

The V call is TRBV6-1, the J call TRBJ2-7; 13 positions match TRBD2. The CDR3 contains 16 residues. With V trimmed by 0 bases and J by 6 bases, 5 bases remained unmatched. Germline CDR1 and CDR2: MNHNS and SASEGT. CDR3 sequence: CASSEARLAGGFEQYF. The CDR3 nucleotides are TGTGCCAGCAGTGAAGCCCGACTAGCGGGGGGTTTCGAGCAGTACTTC.